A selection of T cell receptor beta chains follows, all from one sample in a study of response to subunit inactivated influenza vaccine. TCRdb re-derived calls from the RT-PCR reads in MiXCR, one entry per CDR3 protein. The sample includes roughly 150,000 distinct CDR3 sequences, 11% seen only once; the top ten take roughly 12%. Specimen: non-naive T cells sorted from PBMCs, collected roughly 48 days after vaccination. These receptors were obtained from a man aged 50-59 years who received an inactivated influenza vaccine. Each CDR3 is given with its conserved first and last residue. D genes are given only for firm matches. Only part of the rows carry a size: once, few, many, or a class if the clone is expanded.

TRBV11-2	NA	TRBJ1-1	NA	TGTGCCAGCAGCTTAGGCGGGGTGGGAGCTTTCTTT	CASSLGGVGAFF
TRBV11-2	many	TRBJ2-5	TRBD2	TGTGCCAGCAGCTTATCTAGCGGGGCCCAAGAGACCCAGTACTTC	CASSLSSGAQETQYF
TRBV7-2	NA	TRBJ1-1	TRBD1	TGTGCCAGCAGCTTAGTACCAGGGGGTGGTGAAGCTTTCTTT	CASSLVPGGGEAFF
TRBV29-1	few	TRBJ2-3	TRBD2	TGCAGCGTCCCCGGGACTAGCGGCACAGATACGCAGTATTTT	CSVPGTSGTDTQYF
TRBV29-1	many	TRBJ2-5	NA	TGCAGCGCGACTCTCGGGATAGAGACCCAGTACTTC	CSATLGIETQYF
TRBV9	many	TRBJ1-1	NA	TGTGCCAGCAGCGCCCCCCCAACCACTGAAGCTTTCTTT	CASSAPPTTEAFF
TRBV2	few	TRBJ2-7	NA	TGTGCCAGCAGTCTGTACCGGGACATCTACGAGCAGTACTTC	CASSLYRDIYEQYF
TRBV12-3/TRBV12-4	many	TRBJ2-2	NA	TGTGCCAGCAGCCCAGTGGTGGGAGGGGGCACCGGGGAGCTGTTTTTT	CASSPVVGGGTGELFF
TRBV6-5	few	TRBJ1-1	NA	TGTGCCAGCAGTTACGGGGCGGGGAACACTGAAGCTTTCTTT	CASSYGAGNTEAFF
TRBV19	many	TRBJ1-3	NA	TGTGCCAGTACAACCAGGATCGGAAACACCATATATTTT	CASTTRIGNTIYF
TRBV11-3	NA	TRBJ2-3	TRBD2	TGTGCCAGCAGCCACGGACTAGCGGGAGCCCCAGATACGCAGTATTTT	CASSHGLAGAPDTQYF
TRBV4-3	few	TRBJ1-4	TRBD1	TGCGCCAGCAGCCAACCCATCGACAGGGGCGAGAGGAACGAAAAACTGTTTTTT	CASSQPIDRGERNEKLFF
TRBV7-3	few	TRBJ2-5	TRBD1	TGTGCCAGCAGCTTAGACAGGGACGAGACCCAGTACTTC	CASSLDRDETQYF
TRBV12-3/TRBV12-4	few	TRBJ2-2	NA	TGTGCCAGCAGTTTTATTTGGGCGAACACCGGGGAGCTGTTTTTT	CASSFIWANTGELFF
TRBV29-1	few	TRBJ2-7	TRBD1	TGCAGCGTATACGAGACAGGGGGCGAGCAGTACTTC	CSVYETGGEQYF
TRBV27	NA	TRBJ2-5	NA	TGTGCCAGCAGGGCGAGCGGTCGGGAGACCCAGTACTTC	CASRASGRETQYF
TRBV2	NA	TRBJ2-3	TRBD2	TGTGCCAGCAGTGACCCGTCTAGCGGGGGGCCAGATACGCAGTATTTT	CASSDPSSGGPDTQYF
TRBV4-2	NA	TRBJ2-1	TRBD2	TGTGCCAGCAGCCAAGATTTGGCTAGCGGGGGAGCGAGCTCCTACAATGAGCAGTTCTTC	CASSQDLASGGASSYNEQFF
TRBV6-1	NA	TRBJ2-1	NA	TGTGCCAGCAGTGAAGTCGGGGGCACCTACAATGAGCAGTTCTTC	CASSEVGGTYNEQFF
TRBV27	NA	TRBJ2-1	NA	TGTGCCAGCAGTATCAGGGGCCTCTACAATGAGCAGTTCTTC	CASSIRGLYNEQFF
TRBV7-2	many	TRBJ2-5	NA	TGTGCCAGCAGCTTTAGTCTCGGGGAGACCCAGTACTTC	CASSFSLGETQYF
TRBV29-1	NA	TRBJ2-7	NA	TGCAGCGTTGAATCCTCATCCTACGAGCAGTACTTC	CSVESSSYEQYF
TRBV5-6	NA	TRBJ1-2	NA	TGTGCCAGCAGCTCCCCGGGGCGGTTAAATCAAGTCTATGGCTACACCTTC	CASSSPGRLNQVYGYTF
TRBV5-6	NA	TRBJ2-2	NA	TGTGCCAGCAGCTTACTCACGGTGGCGAACACCGGGGAGCTGTTTTTT	CASSLLTVANTGELFF
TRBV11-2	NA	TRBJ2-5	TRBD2	TGTGCCAGCAGCCTCGGGACTAGCGCCCTCCAAGAGACCCAGTACTTC	CASSLGTSALQETQYF
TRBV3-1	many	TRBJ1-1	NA	TGTGCCAGCAGCCACCCAGGGTTCACTGAAGCTTTCTTT	CASSHPGFTEAFF
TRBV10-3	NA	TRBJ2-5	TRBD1	TGTGCCATCAGTCGCCCAGGGGGTGGAGAGACCCAGTACTTC	CAISRPGGGETQYF
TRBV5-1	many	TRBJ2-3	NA	TGCGCCAGCAGCCAGGACAGCGTGAGCACAGATACGCAGTATTTT	CASSQDSVSTDTQYF
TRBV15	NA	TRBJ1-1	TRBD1	TGTGCCACCAGCAGATCAGGACAGGTGAACACTGAAGCTTTCTTT	CATSRSGQVNTEAFF
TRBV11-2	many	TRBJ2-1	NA	TGTGCCAGCAGCTTAGATCCCCAATGGGAGAAAAAACGGCGTGAGCAGTTCTTC	CASSLDPQWEKKRREQFF
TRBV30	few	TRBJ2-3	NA	TGTGCCTGGAGGATGGGGGGTGGAACAGATACGCAGTATTTT	CAWRMGGGTDTQYF
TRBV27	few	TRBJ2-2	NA	TGTGCCAGCGCTTATAAAACCGGGGAGCTGTTTTTT	CASAYKTGELFF
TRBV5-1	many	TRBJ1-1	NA	TGCGCCAGCAGCTTGAGTGACAGGAGGCCTGAAGCTTTCTTT	CASSLSDRRPEAFF
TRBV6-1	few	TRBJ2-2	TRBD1	TGTGCCAGCACCCGAGGGACAGGGGTAGGCACCGGGGAGCTGTTTTTT	CASTRGTGVGTGELFF
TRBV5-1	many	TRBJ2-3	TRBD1	TGCGCCAGCAGCCGGGACAGTTCCACAGATACGCAGTATTTT	CASSRDSSTDTQYF
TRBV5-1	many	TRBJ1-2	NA	TGCGCCAGCAGCATAGACAGCTCCTCTGGCTACACCTTC	CASSIDSSSGYTF